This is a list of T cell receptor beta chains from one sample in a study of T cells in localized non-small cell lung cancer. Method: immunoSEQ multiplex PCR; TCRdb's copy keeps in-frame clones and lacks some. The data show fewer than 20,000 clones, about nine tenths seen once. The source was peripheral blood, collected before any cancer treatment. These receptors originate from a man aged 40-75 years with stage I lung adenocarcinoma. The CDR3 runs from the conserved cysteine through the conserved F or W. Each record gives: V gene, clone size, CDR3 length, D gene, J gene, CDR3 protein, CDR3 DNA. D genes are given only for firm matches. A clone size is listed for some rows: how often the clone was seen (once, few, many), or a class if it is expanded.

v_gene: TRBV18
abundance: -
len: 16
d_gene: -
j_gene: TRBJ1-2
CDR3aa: CASSLNGDSPSYGYTF
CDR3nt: TGTGCCAGCTCCCTAAACGGGGATAGTCCTTCCTATGGCTACACCTTC

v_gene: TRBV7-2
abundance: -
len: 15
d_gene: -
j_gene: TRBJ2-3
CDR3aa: CASSPWDRYTDTQYF
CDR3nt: TGTGCCAGCAGCCCCTGGGACCGCTACACAGATACGCAGTATTTT

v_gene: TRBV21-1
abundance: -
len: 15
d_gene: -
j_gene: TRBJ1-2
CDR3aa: CASSMLGPYRDGYTF
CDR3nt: TGTGCCAGCAGCATGCTAGGACCTTATCGAGATGGCTACACCTTC

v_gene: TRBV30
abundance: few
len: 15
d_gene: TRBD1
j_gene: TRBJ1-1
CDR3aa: CAWSVKGTGGTEAFF
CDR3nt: TGTGCCTGGAGTGTAAAAGGGACAGGGGGCACTGAAGCTTTCTTT

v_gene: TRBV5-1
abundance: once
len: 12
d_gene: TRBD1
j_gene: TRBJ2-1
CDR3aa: CASSLAGTGPFF
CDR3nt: TGCGCCAGCAGCTTGGCCGGGACAGGGCCTTTCTTC

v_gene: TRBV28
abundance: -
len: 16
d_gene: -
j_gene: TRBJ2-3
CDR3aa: CASSSDRSDRGDTQYF
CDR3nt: TGTGCCAGCAGTTCAGACAGGTCCGATAGGGGAGATACGCAGTATTTT

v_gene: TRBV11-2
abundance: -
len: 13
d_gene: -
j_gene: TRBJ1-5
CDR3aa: CASSETGPQPQHF
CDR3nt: TGTGCCAGCAGCGAAACAGGGCCTCAGCCCCAGCATTTT

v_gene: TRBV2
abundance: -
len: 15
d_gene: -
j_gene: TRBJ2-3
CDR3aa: CASSVGGLSTDTQYF
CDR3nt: TGTGCCAGCAGTGTTGGGGGACTGTCCACAGATACGCAGTATTTT

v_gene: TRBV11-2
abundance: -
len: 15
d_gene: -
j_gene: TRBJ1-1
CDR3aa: CASSLDRGGGTEAFF
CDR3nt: TGTGCCAGCAGCTTAGATCGGGGGGGTGGTACTGAAGCTTTCTTT

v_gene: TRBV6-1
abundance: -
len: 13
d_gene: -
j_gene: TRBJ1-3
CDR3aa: CASRAGGGNTIYF
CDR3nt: TGTGCCAGCAGGGCAGGCGGAGGAAACACCATATATTTT

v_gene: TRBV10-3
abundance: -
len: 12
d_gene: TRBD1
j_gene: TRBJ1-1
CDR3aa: CATRTGGTEAFF
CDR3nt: TGTGCCACCCGGACAGGGGGCACTGAAGCTTTCTTT